Here is one T cell receptor beta chain with its context. The CDR3 runs to 13 residues. Germline V gives CDR1 MDHEN, CDR2 SYDVKM. V lost 5 bases, J lost 6 bases, and 14 bases lay in between. The record originates from a study of shared clonotypes between healthy human individuals. Original data processing: Owing to the provision of junction-only sequences devoid of quality scores by immunoSEQ, filtering differed. Using immunoSEQ multiplex PCR, the repertoire was profiled, and TCRdb retains in-frame clones only, with some absent. V, J and clone size are those of that table, while D and trimming were read from the DNA. The profile shows 2 million to 3 million clones, under 95% of them singletons.

Sequencing was done on a sample of naive CD4+ T cells from PBMCs. As for subset: CD45RA+ positively selected. This chain uses TRBV28 with TRBJ2-7; possible D gene TRBD2, 5 bases. The source of this sequence is a man aged 18 to 30 in good health. Some clones in this sample may be carry-over from other donors' samples. The CDR3 coding sequence is TGTGCCAGCAGTCCTCCGCCGGCGGGCGAGCAGTACTTC. Translating it yields CASSPPPAGEQYF. Filled out from reference TRBV28 and TRBJ2-7, the complete variable domain reads DVKVTQSSRYLVKRTGEKVFLECVQDMDHENMFWYRQDPGLGLRLIYFSYDVKMKEKGDIPEGYSVSREKKERFSLILESASTNQTSMYLCASSPPPAGEQYFGPGTRLTVT.